The T cell receptor (beta chain) under discussion was sequenced for a study of glioma-infiltrating T cells. Study-wide results and limits: Tissue-blood divergence was below expectation in non-neoplastic patients, above in gliomas. Only very few CDR3 sequences appeared in both tissue and blood.

This CDR3 region has 16 residues. V lost 4 bases, J lost 4 bases, and 18 bases lay in between. Germline CDR1 and CDR2: SNHLY and FYNNEI. Amplification of TCR alpha and beta CDR3 regions from RNA used iRepertoire nested multiplex PCR. Tissue mRNA or PBMC total RNA, about 85-400 ng, went into one-step reverse transcription and amplification. TCRdb re-analysed the multiplex PCR reads in MiXCR, keeping a single row per CDR3 protein. The sample contains around 99,000 distinct CDR3 sequences, around 25% of which appear only once. This clonotype was seen ten or more times. Its specificity is unknown. The rearrangement links TRBV2 to TRBJ2-3; D gene uncertain. Source material: glioma tissue, nonneoplastic brain tissue, or PBMCs (not recorded which). The TCR comes from a human donor with low-grade glioma or glioblastoma, undergoing nonglioma brain surgery, or in good health (not recorded which). DNA for the CDR3: TGTGCCAGCAGTGTCAGACAATGGCAGTCAGCAGATACGCAGTATTTT. Translation gives CASSVRQWQSADTQYF. Based on the CDR3 plus reference TRBV2 and TRBJ2-3, the full variable domain is EPEVTQTPSHQVTQMGQEVILRCVPISNHLYFYWYRQILGQKVEFLVSFYNNEISEKSEIFDDQFSVERPDGSNFTLKIRSTKLEDSAMYFCASSVRQWQSADTQYFGPGTRLTVL.